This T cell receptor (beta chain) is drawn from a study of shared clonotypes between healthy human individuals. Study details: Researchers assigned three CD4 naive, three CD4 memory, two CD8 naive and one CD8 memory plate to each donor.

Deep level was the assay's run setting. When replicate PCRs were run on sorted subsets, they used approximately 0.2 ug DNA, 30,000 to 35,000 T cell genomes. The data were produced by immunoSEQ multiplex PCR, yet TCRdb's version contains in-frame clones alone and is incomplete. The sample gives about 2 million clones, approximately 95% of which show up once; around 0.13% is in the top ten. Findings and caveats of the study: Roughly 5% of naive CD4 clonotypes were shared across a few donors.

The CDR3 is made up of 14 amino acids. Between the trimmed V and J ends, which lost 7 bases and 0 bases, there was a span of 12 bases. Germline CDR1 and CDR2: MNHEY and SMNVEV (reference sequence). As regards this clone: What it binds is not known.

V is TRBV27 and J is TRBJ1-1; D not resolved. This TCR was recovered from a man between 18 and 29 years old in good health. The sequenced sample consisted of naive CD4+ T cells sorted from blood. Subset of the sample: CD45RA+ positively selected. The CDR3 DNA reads TGTGCCAGCATCAGCCGACACATGAACACTGAAGCTTTCTTT. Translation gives CASISRHMNTEAFF.